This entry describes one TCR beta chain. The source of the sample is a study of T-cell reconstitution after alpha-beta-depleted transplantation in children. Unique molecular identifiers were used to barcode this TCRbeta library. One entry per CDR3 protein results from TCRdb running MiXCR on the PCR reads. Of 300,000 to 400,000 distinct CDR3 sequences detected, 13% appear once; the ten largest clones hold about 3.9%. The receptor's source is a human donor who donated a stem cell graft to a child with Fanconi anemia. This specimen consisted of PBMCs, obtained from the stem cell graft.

CDR3: CASSPSGQGASYEQYF. Here the CDR3 DNA reads TGTGCCAGCAGCCCCTCCGGACAGGGGGCCTCCTACGAGCAGTACTTC. V usage is TRBV7-6 and J usage is TRBJ2-7, with 11 bases aligning to TRBD1. V gave up 5 bases and J gave up 0 bases; unmatched junction bases: 6. The CDR3 is made up of 16 amino acids. From germline, CDR1 is SGHVS and CDR2 FNYEAQ. The full variable domain, in which reference TRBV7-6 and TRBJ2-7 provide the parts outside the CDR3, is GAGVSQSPRYKVTKRGQDVALRCDPISGHVSLYWYRQALGQGPEFLTYFNYEAQQDKSGLPNDRFSAERPEGSISTLTIQRTEQRDSAMYRCASSPSGQGASYEQYFGPGTRLTVT.